The clone carrying this T cell receptor (beta chain) showed up just a few times. Trimming took 5 bases from V and 5 from J; bases not matched to a gene: 5. CDR3 length: 14 residues. Via MiXCR, TCRdb re-called the 5' RACE reads, giving one row per CDR3 protein. The repertoire holds about 560,000 distinct CDR3 sequences, 17% seen once, with less than 10% in the top ten. This record belongs to a study of T-cell memory formation after mild COVID-19. This chain connects TRBV12-3 or TRBV12-4 to TRBJ1-5, with TRBD1 matching over 8 bases. Material for sequencing was PBMCs or a T cell subset sorted from them (not recorded which). The sequence was obtained from an adult woman who had mild COVID-19 (a few samples of this study predate the infection). Cell type and time point are not known. The CDR3 loop reads CASSGTGGDQPQHF. The CDR3 nucleotides are TGTGCCAGCAGTGGAACAGGGGGGGATCAGCCCCAGCATTTT.